This T cell receptor beta chain appears in the sequencing data of a study of blood T cells in healthy people across ages. Study details: Template switching recovered approximately one barcoded beta molecule for every two T cells.

Study-wide results and caveats: Long-lived and aged donors differed, with more naive CD4+ cells and higher diversity in the long-lived. Older age went with lower TCR beta diversity per million T cells, in a roughly linear way.

The CDR3 totals 14 residues. V lost 5 bases and J 1 base, leaving 12 bases between the germline ends. CDR1 is SGHRS, CDR2 YFSETQ, per germline. For the second PCR, which ran for roughly 7 to 11 cycles, a sample-barcoded 5' primer and a J-beta primer mix were used. TCRdb reprocessed the 5' RACE reads via MiXCR and lists one record per CDR3 protein. The data show roughly 1,500,000 distinct CDR3 sequences, 35% to 45% seen once. As to this clonotype: The antigen is not known.

The sequenced sample consisted of blood. The rearrangement joins TRBV5-1 to TRBJ2-5; tentative D call: TRBD2 (7 bases). The sequence derives from a woman between 18 and 30 years old in good health. The CDR3 protein is CASSWAGAQETQYF. CDR3 DNA sequence: TGCGCCAGCAGTTGGGCGGGGGCCCAAGAGACCCAGTACTTC.